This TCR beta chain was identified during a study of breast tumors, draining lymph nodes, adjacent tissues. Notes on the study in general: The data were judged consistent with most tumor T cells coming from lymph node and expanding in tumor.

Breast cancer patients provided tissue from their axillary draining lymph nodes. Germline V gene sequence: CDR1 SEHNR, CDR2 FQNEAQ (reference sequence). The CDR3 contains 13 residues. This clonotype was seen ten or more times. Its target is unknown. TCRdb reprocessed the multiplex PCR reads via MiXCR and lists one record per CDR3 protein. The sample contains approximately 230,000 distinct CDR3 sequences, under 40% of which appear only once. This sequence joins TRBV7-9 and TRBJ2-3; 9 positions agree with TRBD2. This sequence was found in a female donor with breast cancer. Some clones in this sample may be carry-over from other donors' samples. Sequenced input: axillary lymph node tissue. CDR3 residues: CAGGSGRTDTQYF. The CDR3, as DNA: TGTGCGGGTGGTAGCGGGAGAACAGATACGCAGTATTTT.